This entry describes one TCR beta chain. Antigen unknown. Sequencing used immunoSEQ multiplex PCR; TCRdb keeps in-frame clones, though not all of them. This sample has roughly 180,000 clones; around nine tenths occur once, and the top ten carry about 5.5%. These data belong to a study of Ad26.COV2.S vaccination and SARS-CoV-2 variants. Whole-study results and caveats: Total T cell responses may have been underestimated by the TCR breadth and depth analyses. Non-spike TCR breadth did not differ much between vaccine and placebo recipients. Reported post-vaccination CD8+ and CD4+ T cell responses to spike showed substantial breadth. Relative to placebo recipients, vaccine recipients exhibited elevated spike-specific TCR breadth.

The germline V gene has CDR1 SGHDT and CDR2 YYEEEE. The length of the CDR3 is 16 residues. V was trimmed by 1 base and J by 4 bases, leaving 17 bases between them. J is TRBJ2-5 and V is TRBV5-6, with D possibly matching TRBD2 (5 bases). This receptor was obtained from a human donor who had recovered from COVID-19. The sample here was peripheral blood, taken after recovery from COVID-19. This chain's CDR3 is CASSLLGGSGLETQYF. As DNA, the CDR3 is TGTGCCAGCAGCTTGTTAGGCGGCTCTGGACTAGAGACCCAGTACTTC.